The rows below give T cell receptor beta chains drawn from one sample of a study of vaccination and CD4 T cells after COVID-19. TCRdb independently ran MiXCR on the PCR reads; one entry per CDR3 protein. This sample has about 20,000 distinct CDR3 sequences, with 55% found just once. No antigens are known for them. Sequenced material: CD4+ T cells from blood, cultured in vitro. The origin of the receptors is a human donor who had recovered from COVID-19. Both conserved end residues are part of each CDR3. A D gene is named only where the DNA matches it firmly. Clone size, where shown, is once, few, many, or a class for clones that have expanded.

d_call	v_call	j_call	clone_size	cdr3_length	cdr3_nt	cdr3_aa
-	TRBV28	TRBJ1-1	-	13	TGTGCGTCCAGGAGACAGATGAACACTGAAGCTTTCTTT	CASRRQMNTEAFF
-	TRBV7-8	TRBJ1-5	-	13	TGTGCCAGCAGCTTCGGGGACGAGCAGCCCCAGCATTTT	CASSFGDEQPQHF
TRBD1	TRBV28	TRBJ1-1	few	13	TGTGCCTGCTACAGGGGCCAGAACACTGAAGCTTTCTTT	CACYRGQNTEAFF
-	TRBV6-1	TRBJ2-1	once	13	TGTGCCAGCAGTAGGAGGGTGATAGATGAGCAGTTCTTC	CASSRRVIDEQFF
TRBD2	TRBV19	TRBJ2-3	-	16	TGTGCCGGTAGTATTTCTGGGGCGGGAGATAAAGATACGCAGTATTTT	CAGSISGAGDKDTQYF
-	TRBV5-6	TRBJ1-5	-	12	TGTGCCAGCAGCATCACAGGGCAGCCCCAGCATTTT	CASSITGQPQHF
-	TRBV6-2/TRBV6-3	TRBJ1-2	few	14	TGTGCCAGCAGACGGGTCCTTCTATACCACGGCTACACCTTC	CASRRVLLYHGYTF
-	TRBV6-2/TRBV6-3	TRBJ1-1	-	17	TGTGCCAGCAGTCTCCCGGGACTCCTACCCTTGAACACTGAAGCTTTCTTT	CASSLPGLLPLNTEAFF
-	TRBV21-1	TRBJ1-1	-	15	TGTGCCAGCAGCAGGCTCCGGGACAGGGGCCCTGAAGCTTTCTTT	CASSRLRDRGPEAFF
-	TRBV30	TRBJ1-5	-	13	TGTGCCTGGAGTGAGAGCCAGGGCCAGCCCCAGCATTTT	CAWSESQGQPQHF
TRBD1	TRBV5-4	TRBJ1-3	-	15	TGTGCCAGCAGCTTGGGGACAGGGGCAGGAAACACCATATATTTT	CASSLGTGAGNTIYF
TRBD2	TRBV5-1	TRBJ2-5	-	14	TGCGCCAGCAGCGCGGGACTAGCGGCAGAGACCCAGTACTTC	CASSAGLAAETQYF
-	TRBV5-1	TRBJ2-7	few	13	TGCGCCAGCAGCCAGACTGGCACCTACGAGCAGTACTTC	CASSQTGTYEQYF
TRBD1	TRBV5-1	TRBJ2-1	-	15	TGCGCCAGCAGCTTTTCTGGACAGGGCGTTGATGAGCAGTTCTTC	CASSFSGQGVDEQFF
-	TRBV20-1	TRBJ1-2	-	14	TGCAGTGCTAGCGGCCGGATTTCTAACTATGGCTACACCTTC	CSASGRISNYGYTF
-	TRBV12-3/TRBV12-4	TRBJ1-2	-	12	TGTGCCAGCAGTCCGGGGAGGGCCCAACTCTACTTC	CASSPGRAQLYF
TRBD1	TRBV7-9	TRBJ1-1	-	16	TGTGCCAGCAGCTCCGGACAGGGTTTATTTGATACTGAAGCTTTCTTT	CASSSGQGLFDTEAFF
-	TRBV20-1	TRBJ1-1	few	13	TGCAGTGCTAATTCCGGACGGAACACTGAAGCTTTCTTT	CSANSGRNTEAFF
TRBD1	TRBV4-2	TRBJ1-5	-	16	TGTGCCAGCAGCCATGGAACAGGGGGCGCGGCTCAGCCCCAGCATTTT	CASSHGTGGAAQPQHF
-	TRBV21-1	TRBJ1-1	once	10	TGTGCCAGCAGCAGACGGGGAGCTTTCTTT	CASSRRGAFF
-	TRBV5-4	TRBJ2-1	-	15	TGTGCCAGCAGCCAAACACAGGAGTTCTACAATGAGCAGTTCTTC	CASSQTQEFYNEQFF
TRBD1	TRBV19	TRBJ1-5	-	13	TGTGCCAGTTCGGGACAGTACAATCAGCCCCAGCATTTT	CASSGQYNQPQHF
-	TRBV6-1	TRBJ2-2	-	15	TGTGCCAGCATCTTAGGGGGGGCCGGTACCGGGGAGCTGTTTTTT	CASILGGAGTGELFF
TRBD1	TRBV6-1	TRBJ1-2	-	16	TGTGCCAGCAGTGAACAAGCGACAGGGAACGGCTATGGCTACACCTTC	CASSEQATGNGYGYTF
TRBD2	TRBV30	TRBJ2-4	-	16	TGTGCCTGGAGCCCAGGACTAGCGGGGGGCGGGGACATTCAGTACTTC	CAWSPGLAGGGDIQYF
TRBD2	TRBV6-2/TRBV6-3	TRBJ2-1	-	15	TGTGCCAGCCGGGGACTAGCGGCACTGGGGGGTGAGCAGTTCTTC	CASRGLAALGGEQFF
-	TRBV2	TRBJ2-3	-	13	TGTGCCAGCGCCCGGGGGTGGACAGATACGCAGTATTTT	CASARGWTDTQYF
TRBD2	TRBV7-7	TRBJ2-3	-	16	TGTGCCAGCAGCGCAAGACTAGCGGGAGTGGCAGATACGCAGTATTTT	CASSARLAGVADTQYF
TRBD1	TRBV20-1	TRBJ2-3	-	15	TGCAGTGCACAAGACAGGGGCCTAGGGACAGATACGCAGTATTTT	CSAQDRGLGTDTQYF
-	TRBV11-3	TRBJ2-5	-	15	TGTGCCAGCAAAGGCGGAGACCTTTCAAGAGGGACCCAGTACTTC	CASKGGDLSRGTQYF